The entry that follows covers one T cell receptor (beta chain) sequence. Its antigen is unidentified. The source of the sample is a study of healthy donors' naive CD4 and CD8 T cells. Study background: Donors came from three age groups: 20-25, 40-50 and 60-70 years.

The germline V gene has CDR1 SQVTM and CDR2 ANQGSEA. The CDR3 has 11 amino acids. Study-level findings and limits: Reportedly, most V and J gene segments showed naive CD4+ versus CD8+ bias.

A linear amplification protocol produced the TCR libraries from about 450 ng of total RNA. MiXCR, run by TCRdb on the reads, gives a single entry per CDR3 protein. The sample contains approximately 200,000 distinct CDR3 sequences, about four fifths of which appear only once. This chain uses TRBV29-1 with TRBJ1-2; D is perhaps TRBD1 (5 bases). The receptor comes from a pool of human donors in good health; the sample pools cells from several healthy donors. Sequenced sample: naive CD4+ and CD8+ T cells sorted from blood, pooled from several donors. The CDR3 protein is CSTPSRDGYTF. CDR3 sequence (DNA): TGCAGTACCCCCTCCAGGGATGGCTACACCTTC.